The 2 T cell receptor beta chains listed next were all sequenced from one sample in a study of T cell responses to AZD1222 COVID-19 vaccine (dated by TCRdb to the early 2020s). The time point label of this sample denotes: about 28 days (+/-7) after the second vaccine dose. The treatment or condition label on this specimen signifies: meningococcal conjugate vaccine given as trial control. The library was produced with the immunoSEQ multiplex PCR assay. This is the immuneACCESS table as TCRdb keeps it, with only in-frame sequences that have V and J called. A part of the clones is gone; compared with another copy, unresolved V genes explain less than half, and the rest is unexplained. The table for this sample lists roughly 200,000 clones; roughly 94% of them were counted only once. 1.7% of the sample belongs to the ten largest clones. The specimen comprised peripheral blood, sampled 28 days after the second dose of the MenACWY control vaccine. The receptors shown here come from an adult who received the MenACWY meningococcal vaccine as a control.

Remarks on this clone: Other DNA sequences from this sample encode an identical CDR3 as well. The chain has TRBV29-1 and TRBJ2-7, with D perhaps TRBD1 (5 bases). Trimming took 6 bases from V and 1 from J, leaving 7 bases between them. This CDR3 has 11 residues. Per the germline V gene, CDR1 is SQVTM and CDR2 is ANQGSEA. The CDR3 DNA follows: TGCAGCGTCGGACAATCCTACGAGCAGTACTTC. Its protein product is CSVGQSYEQYF.

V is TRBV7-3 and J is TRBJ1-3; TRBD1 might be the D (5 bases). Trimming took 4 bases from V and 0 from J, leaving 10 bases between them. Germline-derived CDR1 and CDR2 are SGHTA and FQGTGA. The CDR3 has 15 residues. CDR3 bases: TGTGCCAGCAGCTCGGGGACTGGCTCTGGAAACACCATATATTTT. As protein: CASSSGTGSGNTIYF.